This T cell receptor (beta chain) came from a study of human T cells and chemical hapten exposure. MiXCR was run by TCRdb on the RACE reads, yielding one entry per CDR3 protein. The sample includes nearly 55,000 distinct CDR3 sequences, 7.5% to 10% seen only once; the top ten take approximately 1.6%. V dropped 1 base and J dropped 5 bases, with 8 bases sitting between them. Germline CDR1 reads MDHEN; CDR2 reads SYDVKM. There are 13 residues in the CDR3. Regarding time point: patch test 2, 6 weeks after DPC sensitization. Treatment reported: therapeutic diphenylcyclopropenone sensitization with weekly scalp DPC. This clonotype was found a few times.

Here the sequenced sample was whole blood, taken in connection with sensitization to the hapten diphenylcyclopropenone (DPC). This chain links TRBV28 with TRBJ2-5, with unresolved D. This TCR came from a woman aged 50 to 60 with alopecia areata. Some clones in this sample may be carry-over from other donors' samples. Here the CDR3 reads CASSLFSGETQYF. The CDR3 DNA reads TGTGCCAGCAGTTTATTTTCGGGTGAGACCCAGTACTTC.